This TCR beta chain was recovered during a study of blood T cell repertoires in COVID-19. TCRdb's copy holds only in-frame clones and misses some; the assay was immunoSEQ multiplex PCR. The sample has over 350,000 clones; about nine tenths are singletons. This CDR3 is built from 15 residues. The germline CDR1 and CDR2 sequences are SGHNT and YENEEA. The germline V and J ends were trimmed by 5 bases and 6 bases, with 17 bases remaining between them. The receptor was derived from a woman aged 25-40 years with active or convalescent COVID-19. This rearrangement joins TRBV11-3 to TRBJ2-1, with D possibly TRBD2 on 7 matching bases. Sequenced sample: peripheral blood. CDR3 in DNA: TGTGCCAGCAGCCATGGGGGGGCTAGCCCCAATGAGCAGTTCTTC. It yields the protein CASSHGGASPNEQFF. Looking up the rest from reference TRBV11-3 and TRBJ2-1 gives the full variable domain: EAGVVQSPRYKIIEKKQPVAFWCNPISGHNTLYWYLQNLGQGPELLIRYENEEAVDDSQLPKDRFSAERLKGVDSTLKIQPAELGDSAVYLCASSHGGASPNEQFFGPGTRLTVL.